Detailed here is one TCR beta chain. The data are from a study of beta chain features in type 1 diabetes. CDR3 size: 17 residues. Unmatched junction bases numbered 11, after V lost 4 bases and J lost 7 bases. Germline V gene sequence: CDR1 MNHNS, CDR2 SASEGT. What was sequenced were expressed TCRB transcripts, since all of the isolated RNA had been reverse transcribed. TCRdb's copy holds only in-frame clones and misses some; the assay was immunoSEQ multiplex PCR. The data hold approximately 330,000 clones, with about 11% observed a single time. V gene TRBV6-1 combines with J gene TRBJ2-2; 11 bases match TRBD2. This TCR was sampled from a woman aged 25 to 39 in good health. Sample: naive CD4+ T cells from blood. The CDR3 coding sequence is TGTGCCAGCAGTGGCCTATTAGCGGGAGGGGTAAGCGGGGAGCTGTTTTTT. Its translation is CASSGLLAGGVSGELFF.